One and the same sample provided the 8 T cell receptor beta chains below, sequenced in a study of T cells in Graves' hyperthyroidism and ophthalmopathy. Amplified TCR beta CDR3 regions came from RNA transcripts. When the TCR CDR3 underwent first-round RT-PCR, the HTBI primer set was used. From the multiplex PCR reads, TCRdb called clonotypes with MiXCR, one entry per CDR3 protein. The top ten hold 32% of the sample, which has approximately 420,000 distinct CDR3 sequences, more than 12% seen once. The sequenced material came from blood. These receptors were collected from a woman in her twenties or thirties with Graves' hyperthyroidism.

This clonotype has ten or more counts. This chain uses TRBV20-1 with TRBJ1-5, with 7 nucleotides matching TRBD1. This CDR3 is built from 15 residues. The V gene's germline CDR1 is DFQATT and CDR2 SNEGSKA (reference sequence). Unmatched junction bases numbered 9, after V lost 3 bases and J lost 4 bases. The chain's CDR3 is CSASQGGTGNQPQHF. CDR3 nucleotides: TGCAGTGCTAGCCAGGGGGGGACGGGGAATCAGCCCCAGCATTTT.

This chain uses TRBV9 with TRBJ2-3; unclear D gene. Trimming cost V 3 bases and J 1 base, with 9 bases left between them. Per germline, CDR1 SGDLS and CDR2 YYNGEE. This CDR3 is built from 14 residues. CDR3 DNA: TGTGCCAGCAGCGCACGTCCGGGCACAGATACGCAGTATTTT. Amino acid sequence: CASSARPGTDTQYF.

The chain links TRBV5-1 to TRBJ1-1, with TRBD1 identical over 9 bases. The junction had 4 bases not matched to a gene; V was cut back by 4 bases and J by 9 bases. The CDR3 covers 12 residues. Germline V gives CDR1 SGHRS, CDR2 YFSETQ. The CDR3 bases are TGCGCCAGCAGCACAGGGACAGGGCAAGCTTTCTTT. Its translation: CASSTGTGQAFF.

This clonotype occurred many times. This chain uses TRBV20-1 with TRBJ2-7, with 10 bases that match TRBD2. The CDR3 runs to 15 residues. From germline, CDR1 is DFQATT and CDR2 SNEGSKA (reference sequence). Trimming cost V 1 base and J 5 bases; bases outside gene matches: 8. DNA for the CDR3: TGCAGTGCTAGAGTGGGGACTAGCGACATTCACGAGCAGTACTTC. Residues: CSARVGTSDIHEQYF.

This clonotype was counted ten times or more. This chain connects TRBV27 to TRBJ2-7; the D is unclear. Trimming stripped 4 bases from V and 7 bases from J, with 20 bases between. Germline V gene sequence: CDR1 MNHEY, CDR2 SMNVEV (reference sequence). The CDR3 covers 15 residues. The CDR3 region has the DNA TGTGCCAGCAGTTCTGTGGGCACTACAGTGGGGGAGCAGTACTTC. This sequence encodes CASSSVGTTVGEQYF.

CDR3 sequence reads: CASGPSPLAGGLDTQYF. The CDR3 DNA is TGTGCCAGCGGCCCGTCCCCTTTGGCGGGAGGGTTAGATACGCAGTATTTT. The rearrangement uses TRBV5-8 and TRBJ2-3; TRBD2 matches at 9 bases. The CDR3 contains 17 residues. V lost 7 bases, J lost 5 bases, and 17 bases stayed unmatched. Looked up from germline, CDR1 is SGHTS and CDR2 is YDEGEE.

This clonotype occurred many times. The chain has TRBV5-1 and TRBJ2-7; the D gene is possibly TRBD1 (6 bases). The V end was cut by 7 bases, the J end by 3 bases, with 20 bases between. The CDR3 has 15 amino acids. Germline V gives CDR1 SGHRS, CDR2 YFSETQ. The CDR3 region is CASRETGSARYEQYF. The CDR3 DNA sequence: TGCGCCAGCCGAGAAACAGGGTCCGCCCGCTACGAGCAGTACTTC.

This chain's CDR3 is CASSFGREGRGYTF. Written as DNA, the CDR3 is TGTGCCAGCAGTTTTGGCAGGGAAGGTCGGGGCTACACCTTC. The V gene is TRBV28, the J gene TRBJ1-2, with D perhaps TRBD1 (5 bases). Germline lookup yields CDR1 MDHEN and CDR2 SYDVKM. The CDR3 covers 14 residues. V was clipped by 3 bases and J by 8 bases, with 16 bases between them.